These 32 T cell receptor beta chains were sequenced from one sample in a study of response to subunit inactivated influenza vaccine. In TCRdb, the RT-PCR reads were re-called with MiXCR into one record per CDR3 protein. This table holds about 540,000 distinct CDR3 sequences, roughly 23% found once. This same sample was also taken into another study, of T cells expressing NK-cell markers. As reported in that work: Generation of TCR beta cDNA was performed by 5'RACE template switching incorporating UMIs.

The sequencing here drew on CD4+ T cells sorted from PBMCs, taken 11 to 12 days after vaccination. The source of these receptors is a man in his forties or fifties who received an inactivated influenza vaccine.

This clonotype was observed a single time. The rearrangement joins TRBV5-1 to TRBJ2-2; 9 nucleotides align to TRBD2. Per germline, CDR1 SGHRS and CDR2 YFSETQ. V shed 1 base and J 6 bases; nucleotides not matched to a gene: 1. The CDR3 consists of 14 residues. The DNA for the CDR3 is TGCGCCAGCAGCTTGCGACTAGCGGCCGGGGAGCTGTTTTTT. It yields the protein CASSLRLAAGELFF.

This clonotype was counted between two and nine times. The V call is TRBV6-5, the J call TRBJ1-5; D unclear. CDR3 length: 13 residues. CDR1 and CDR2 (germline): MNHEY, SVGAGI. Trimming shortened V by 2 bases and J by 7 bases, and 9 bases separated the two germline ends. The CDR3 here is CASSYDGDQPQHF. As DNA, the CDR3 is TGTGCCAGCAGTTACGATGGAGACCAGCCCCAGCATTTT.

In this sample, this clonotype turned up a few times. The rearrangement joins TRBV29-1 to TRBJ2-3; possibly TRBD2 for D (6 bases). V gave up 4 bases and J gave up 2 bases, with 13 bases separating them. CDR1 is SQVTM and CDR2 is ANQGSEA in the germline V gene. CDR3 length: 14 amino acids. The CDR3 sequence: CSVVPGLPTDTQYF. The CDR3 nucleotides read TGCAGCGTTGTCCCGGGACTTCCCACAGATACGCAGTATTTT.

The chain employs TRBV12-3 or TRBV12-4 and TRBJ2-3; D is unclear. The CDR3 runs to 15 residues. V was trimmed by 6 bases and J by 4 bases, leaving 17 bases between them. The CDR3: CASRLRVLSSDTQYF. The CDR3 coding sequence is TGTGCCAGCAGGCTAAGAGTGTTATCGTCAGATACGCAGTATTTT.

As concerns this clonotype: A read error may be the cause here, since a much bigger clone is one base away. This chain joins TRBV7-6 and TRBJ1-2; tentative D call: TRBD1 (6 bases). Germline V lookup: CDR1 SGHVS, CDR2 FNYEAQ. This CDR3 is 17 amino acids long. V dropped 5 bases and J dropped 2 bases, with 21 bases sitting between them. CDR3 sequence: CASSVGGRRSPNYGYTF. CDR3 nucleotides: TGTGCCAGCAGCGTAGGGGGGAGAAGGTCCCCCAACTATGGCTACACCTTC. Complete variable domain (other parts from reference TRBV7-6 and TRBJ1-2): GAGVSQSPRYKVTKRGQDVALRCDPISGHVSLYWYRQALGQGPEFLTYFNYEAQQDKSGLPNDRFSAERPEGSISTLTIQRTEQRDSAMYRCASSVGGRRSPNYGYTFGSGTRLTVV.

V is TRBV6-5 and J is TRBJ2-7, with TRBD1 matching over 9 bases. This CDR3 is built from 15 residues. Trimming at V came to 5 bases and at J to 1 base, leaving 6 bases not matched to a gene. The V gene's germline CDR1 is MNHEY and CDR2 SVGAGI. In nucleotides, the CDR3 is TGTGCCAGCAGTACTGGACAGGGGCTATCCTACGAGCAGTACTTC. As protein: CASSTGQGLSYEQYF.

The chain couples TRBV20-1 to TRBJ2-7; D is unresolved. The V and J ends lost 5 bases and 5 bases respectively, with 13 bases between them. Germline V gene data show CDR1 as DFQATT and CDR2 as SNEGSKA (reference sequence). This CDR3 is 12 amino acids long. CDR3 DNA: TGCAGTGCTGGACGCCCTCCGCACGAGCAGTACTTC. Amino acid sequence: CSAGRPPHEQYF.

This clonotype was found a few times. The rearrangement joins TRBV4-3 to TRBJ1-4; D ambiguous. V was trimmed by 8 bases and J by 8 bases, leaving 15 bases between them. CDR1 LGHNA and CDR2 YSLEER come from the germline V gene. The CDR3 spans 13 residues. The CDR3, as DNA: TGCGCCAGCCAGGACCGAAATGGAGAAAAACTGTTTTTT. Residues: CASQDRNGEKLFF.

In this sample, this clonotype turned up a few times. The J gene is TRBJ2-5, the V gene TRBV5-1; D is perhaps TRBD1 (5 bases). Germline V gene sequence: CDR1 SGHRS, CDR2 YFSETQ. CDR3 size: 15 residues. Trimming stripped 2 bases from V and 5 bases from J, with 16 bases between. CDR3 in amino acids: CASSFQGRIGETQYF. The CDR3 nucleotides read TGCGCCAGCAGCTTTCAGGGTCGTATAGGGGAGACCCAGTACTTC.

The gene calls are TRBV5-5 and TRBJ2-2, with a weak D call TRBD1 (6 bases). The V gene lost 3 bases and the J gene lost 0 bases, with 9 bases spanning the gap. CDR1 is SGHKS, CDR2 YYEKEE, per germline (reference sequence). The CDR3 contains 15 residues. CDR3 sequence: CASSWGTPNTGELFF. CDR3 DNA: TGTGCCAGCAGCTGGGGGACACCGAACACCGGGGAGCTGTTTTTT. The full variable domain, completed using reference TRBV5-5 and TRBJ2-2, is DAGVTQSPTHLIKTRGQQVTLRCSPISGHKSVSWYQQVLGQGPQFIFQYYEKEERGRGNFPDRFSARQFPNYSSELNVNALLLGDSALYLCASSWGTPNTGELFFGEGSRLTVL.

The chain uses TRBV4-2 and TRBJ2-2; 7 positions match TRBD2. V was pared by 3 bases and J by 0 bases, with 1 base of the junction left unmatched. This CDR3 comprises 15 residues. Germline values: CDR1 LGHNA, CDR2 YNFKEQ. The CDR3 here is CASSQSGTNTGELFF. The CDR3 DNA is TGTGCCAGCAGCCAGAGCGGGACGAACACCGGGGAGCTGTTTTTT.

This clonotype was picked up a small number of times. The chain has TRBV4-1 and TRBJ2-7; 8 bases map to TRBD1. Germline CDR1 MGHRA, CDR2 YSYEKL. This CDR3 has 15 amino acids. The junction had 7 bases not matched to a gene; V was cut back by 0 bases and J by 6 bases. CDR3 loop: CASSQEGTGRSEQYF. The CDR3 DNA sequence: TGCGCCAGCAGCCAAGAAGGGACAGGCCGATCCGAGCAGTACTTC.

The CDR3 sequence is CASSETTGRSYEQYF. DNA for the CDR3: TGTGCCAGTAGCGAGACGACAGGGCGTAGCTACGAGCAGTACTTC. V gene TRBV19 combines with J gene TRBJ2-7; the match to TRBD1 covers 7 bases. Trimming at V came to 6 bases and at J to 3 bases, leaving 11 bases not matched to a gene. CDR3 size: 15 residues. The germline V gene encodes CDR1 LNHDA and CDR2 SQIVND (reference sequence).

This clonotype showed up just a few times. The chain combines TRBV3-1 with TRBJ2-5, with TRBD2 identical over 8 bases. The CDR3 totals 18 residues. Looked up from germline, CDR1 is LGHDT and CDR2 is YNNKEL (reference sequence). With V trimmed by 1 base and J by 2 bases, 12 bases remained unmatched. CDR3 in DNA: TGTGCCAGCAGCCAAGTCATGTCGGGGGGGACGAAACAAGAGACCCAGTACTTC. Translating gives CASSQVMSGGTKQETQYF.

The table lists this clonotype with a few counts. This chain joins TRBV20-1 and TRBJ1-5, with D perhaps TRBD1 (6 bases). This CDR3 has 14 residues. V dropped 3 bases and J dropped 1 base, with 10 bases sitting between them. The germline V gene encodes CDR1 DFQATT and CDR2 SNEGSKA (reference sequence). For the CDR3, the DNA is TGCAGTGCTAGGTTACAGGGAAGCAATCAGCCCCAGCATTTT. It specifies CSARLQGSNQPQHF.

The chain is built from TRBV7-6 and TRBJ2-7; D remains ambiguous. CDR1 SGHVS and CDR2 FNYEAQ come from the germline V gene. Between the trimmed V and J ends, which lost 2 bases and 0 bases, there was a span of 8 bases. This CDR3 has 14 residues. The CDR3 loop reads CASSLSAASYEQYF. The CDR3 DNA sequence: TGTGCCAGCAGCTTATCGGCAGCCTCCTACGAGCAGTACTTC.

The chain employs TRBV29-1 and TRBJ2-3; 11 bases are a match to TRBD2. Trimming removed 5 bases from V and 1 base from J; junction bases left unmatched: 5. Germline CDR1 and CDR2: SQVTM and ANQGSEA. The CDR3 runs 15 residues. The CDR3 bases are TGCAGCGTTCTAGGGACTAGCGGAGGCACAGATACGCAGTATTTT. Its protein product is CSVLGTSGGTDTQYF.

This clonotype was found many times. V usage is TRBV7-2 and J usage is TRBJ2-3; D is perhaps TRBD2 (5 bases). Germline V lookup: CDR1 SGHTA, CDR2 FQGNSA. The CDR3 is 14 amino acids. V lost 0 bases, J lost 2 bases, and 6 bases lay in between. The DNA for the CDR3 is TGTGCCAGCAGCTTAGCGGGAGTCACAGATACGCAGTATTTT. This encodes CASSLAGVTDTQYF.

The V call is TRBV30, the J call TRBJ2-7; no definite D call. Germline V gene data show CDR1 as GTSNPN and CDR2 as SVGIG (reference sequence). The V gene lost 6 bases and the J gene lost 4 bases, with 19 bases spanning the gap. The CDR3 length is 14 residues. This chain's CDR3 is CACRATNTIYEQYF. CDR3 bases: TGTGCCTGCCGGGCCACAAATACCATATACGAGCAGTACTTC.

The chain links TRBV7-2 to TRBJ2-2, with D maybe TRBD2 (6 bases). Germline V lookup: CDR1 SGHTA, CDR2 FQGNSA. The CDR3 length is 16 residues. Trimming stripped 3 bases from V and 2 bases from J, with 13 bases between. The CDR3 DNA follows: TGTGCCAGCAGCTTCGGAGGGATTCGAAACACCGGGGAGCTGTTTTTT. This codes for CASSFGGIRNTGELFF.

Details on this clonotype: One end of the junction varies from germline; a read error may be responsible. CDR3 nucleotides: TGTGCTAGCAGCGTGAGGGAAAGCTCCTACAATGAGCAGTTCTTC. Protein product: CASSVRESSYNEQFF. The genes are TRBV7-7 and TRBJ2-1, with TRBD2 as a possible D gene (5 bases). The CDR3 loop spans 15 amino acids. Germline values: CDR1 SSHAT, CDR2 FNYEAQ (reference sequence).

Only a few counts were recorded for this clonotype. This chain uses TRBV7-2 with TRBJ2-5; D tentatively fits TRBD1 or TRBD2 (5 bases each). The CDR3 loop spans 13 amino acids. Germline assignment: CDR1 SGHTA and CDR2 FQGNSA. The V gene lost 1 base and the J gene lost 6 bases, with 9 bases spanning the gap. The CDR3 DNA sequence: TGTGCCAGCAGCTTAGGTGGGACGAAGACCCAGTACTTC. Encoded protein: CASSLGGTKTQYF.

The chain uses TRBV10-1 and TRBJ2-7; D might be TRBD2 (5 bases). Germline CDR1 WNHNN, CDR2 SYGVQD (reference sequence). Trimming pared 4 bases from V and 2 bases from J, leaving 21 bases between. This CDR3 comprises 17 residues. The DNA of the CDR3 is TGCGCCAGCAGTGGCGGGTCCGTTAAGGGCTCGCCCTACGAGCAGTACTTC. Protein sequence: CASSGGSVKGSPYEQYF.

J is TRBJ1-5 and V is TRBV4-3, with D possibly matching TRBD1 (6 bases). Germline V gene data show CDR1 as LGHNA and CDR2 as YSLEER. V was clipped by 0 bases and J by 7 bases, with 13 bases between them. The CDR3 is 15 residues long. CDR3 nucleotides: TGCGCCAGCAGCCAAGATCCACAGGGTGGGCAGCCCCAGCATTTT. The encoded protein is CASSQDPQGGQPQHF.

This clonotype was counted between two and nine times. The chain couples TRBV6-1 to TRBJ1-3; D may be TRBD1 (5 bases). The length of the CDR3 is 13 residues. The V gene lost 8 bases and the J gene lost 5 bases, with 13 bases spanning the gap. Germline loops: CDR1 MNHNS, CDR2 SASEGT. The DNA of the CDR3 is TGTGCCAGCGCGACGCGACAGAGAAACACCATATATTTT. It yields the protein CASATRQRNTIYF.

J is TRBJ2-3 and V is TRBV5-1; 15 bases fit TRBD2. J lost 4 bases, V lost 1 base, and 7 bases had no gene match. The CDR3 is 18 residues long. Germline V gives CDR1 SGHRS, CDR2 YFSETQ. The CDR3 DNA is TGCGCCAGCAGCTTGCTCCGGGGACTAGCGGGGGGCGCAGATACGCAGTATTTT. It translates to CASSLLRGLAGGADTQYF.

This clonotype has only a few counts. The gene calls are TRBV7-9 and TRBJ2-2, with D possibly matching TRBD1 (6 bases). V lost 6 bases to trimming and J lost 6 bases, with 14 bases between them. The CDR3 extends over 14 amino acids. Germline CDR1 reads SEHNR; CDR2 reads FQNEAQ (reference sequence). CDR3 in DNA: TGTGCCAGCAGTTCGCAGGGGATCGCCGGGGAGCTGTTTTTT. Residues: CASSSQGIAGELFF.

This sequence joins TRBV29-1 and TRBJ2-2, with 10 bases aligning to TRBD1. The J segment lost 7 bases and the V segment lost 6 bases, leaving 8 bases of the junction unmatched. The CDR3 is made up of 14 amino acids. CDR1 and CDR2 from the germline V gene are SQVTM and ANQGSEA. The CDR3 reads CSVTGTGAVGELFF. CDR3 bases: TGCAGCGTAACCGGGACAGGGGCCGTCGGGGAGCTGTTTTTT.

Ten or more counts support this clonotype. This chain connects TRBV29-1 to TRBJ2-7; the D is unclear. The V gene lost 7 bases and the J gene lost 2 bases, with 12 bases spanning the gap. Germline CDR1 and CDR2: SQVTM and ANQGSEA. The CDR3 consists of 12 residues. As DNA, the CDR3 is TGCAGCGCCGAAGTGAACCCCTACGAGCAGTACTTC. Translating it yields CSAEVNPYEQYF.

There are a few counts of this clonotype. The rearrangement uses TRBV5-5 and TRBJ1-5; D ambiguous. Germline V gives CDR1 SGHKS, CDR2 YYEKEE (reference sequence). CDR3 size: 12 residues. Deletions cut 3 bases from V and 5 bases from J, with 6 bases between. The CDR3 DNA reads TGTGCCAGCAGCTACCAAGATCAGCCCCAGCATTTT. This gives the protein CASSYQDQPQHF.

In this sample, this clonotype turned up a few times. Sequence at one end of the junction differs from germline and may be a read error. The chain joins TRBV6-2 or TRBV6-3 to TRBJ2-1; 8 bases are a match to TRBD2. The CDR3 sequence is 12 residues long. Germline assignment: CDR1 MNHEY and CDR2 SVGEGT. The CDR3 reads CASSYSGTRLVF. In nucleotides, the CDR3 is TGTGCCAGCAGTTACTCCGGGACTAGACTGGTCTTC.

This clonotype was seen a handful of times. The gene calls are TRBV6-4 and TRBJ2-3, with a weak D call TRBD1 (5 bases). The CDR3 is 16 residues long. CDR1 MRHNA and CDR2 SNTAGT come from the germline V gene. The V gene lost 2 bases and the J gene lost 1 base, with 13 bases spanning the gap. The CDR3 coding sequence is TGTGCCAGCAGTGACGACCTCAGGGCCGGCACAGATACGCAGTATTTT. Translating it yields CASSDDLRAGTDTQYF.